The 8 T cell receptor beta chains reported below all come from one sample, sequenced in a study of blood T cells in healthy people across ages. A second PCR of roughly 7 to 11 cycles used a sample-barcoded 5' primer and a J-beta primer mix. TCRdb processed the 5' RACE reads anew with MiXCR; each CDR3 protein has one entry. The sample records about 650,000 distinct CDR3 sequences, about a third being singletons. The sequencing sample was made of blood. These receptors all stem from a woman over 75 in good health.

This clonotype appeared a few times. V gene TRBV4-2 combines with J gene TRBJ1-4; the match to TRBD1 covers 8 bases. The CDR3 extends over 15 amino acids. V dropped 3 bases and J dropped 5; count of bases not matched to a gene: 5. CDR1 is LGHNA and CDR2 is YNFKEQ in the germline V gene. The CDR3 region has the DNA TGTGCCAGCAGCCATAGCGACAGGGGAAATGAAAAACTGTTTTTT. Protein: CASSHSDRGNEKLFF.

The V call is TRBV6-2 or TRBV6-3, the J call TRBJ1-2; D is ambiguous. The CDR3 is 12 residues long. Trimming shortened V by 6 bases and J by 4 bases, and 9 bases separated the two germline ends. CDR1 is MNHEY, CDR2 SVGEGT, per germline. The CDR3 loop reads CASRPGLYGYTF. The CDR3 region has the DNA TGTGCCAGCAGACCAGGTCTCTATGGCTACACCTTC.

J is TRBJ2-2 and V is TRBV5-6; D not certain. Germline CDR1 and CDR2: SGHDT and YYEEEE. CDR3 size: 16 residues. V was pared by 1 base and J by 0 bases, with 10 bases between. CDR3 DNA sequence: TGTGCCAGCAGCTTGTTTGGGAATACGAACACCGGGGAGCTGTTTTTT. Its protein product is CASSLFGNTNTGELFF.

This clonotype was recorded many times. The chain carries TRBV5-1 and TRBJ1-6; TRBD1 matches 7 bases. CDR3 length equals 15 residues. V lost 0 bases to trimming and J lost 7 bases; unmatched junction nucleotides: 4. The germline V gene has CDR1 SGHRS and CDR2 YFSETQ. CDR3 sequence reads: CASSLGTGGNSPLHF. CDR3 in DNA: TGCGCCAGCAGCTTGGGGACAGGTGGGAATTCACCCCTCCACTTT. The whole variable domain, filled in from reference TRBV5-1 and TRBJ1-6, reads KAGVTQTPRYLIKTRGQQVTLSCSPISGHRSVSWYQQTPGQGLQFLFEYFSETQRNKGNFPGRFSGRQFSNSRSEMNVSTLELGDSALYLCASSLGTGGNSPLHFGNGTRLTVT.

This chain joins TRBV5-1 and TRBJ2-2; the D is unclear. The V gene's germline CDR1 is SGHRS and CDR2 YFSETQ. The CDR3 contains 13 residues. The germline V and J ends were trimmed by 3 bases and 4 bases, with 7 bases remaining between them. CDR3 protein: CASSSKVTGELFF. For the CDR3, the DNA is TGCGCCAGCAGCTCGAAGGTCACCGGGGAGCTGTTTTTT.

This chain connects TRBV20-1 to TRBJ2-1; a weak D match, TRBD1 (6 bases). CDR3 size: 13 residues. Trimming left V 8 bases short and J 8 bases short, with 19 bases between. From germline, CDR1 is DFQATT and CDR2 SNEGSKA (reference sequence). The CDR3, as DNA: TGCAGTACCAGTACAGGGAATAGGGATGAGCAGTTCTTC. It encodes CSTSTGNRDEQFF.

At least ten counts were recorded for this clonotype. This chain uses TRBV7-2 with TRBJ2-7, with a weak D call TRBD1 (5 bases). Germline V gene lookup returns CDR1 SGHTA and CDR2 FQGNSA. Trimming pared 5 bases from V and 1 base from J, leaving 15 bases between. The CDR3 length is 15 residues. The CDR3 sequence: CASSAPLGRSYEQYF. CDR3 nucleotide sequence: TGTGCCAGCAGCGCCCCTTTGGGGCGATCCTACGAGCAGTACTTC.

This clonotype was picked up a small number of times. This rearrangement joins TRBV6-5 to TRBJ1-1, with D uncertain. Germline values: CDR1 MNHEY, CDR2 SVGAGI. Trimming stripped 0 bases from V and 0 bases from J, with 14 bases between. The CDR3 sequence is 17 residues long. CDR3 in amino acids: CASSYSIIGRMNTEAFF. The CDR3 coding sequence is TGTGCCAGCAGTTACTCGATCATCGGCAGGATGAACACTGAAGCTTTCTTT.